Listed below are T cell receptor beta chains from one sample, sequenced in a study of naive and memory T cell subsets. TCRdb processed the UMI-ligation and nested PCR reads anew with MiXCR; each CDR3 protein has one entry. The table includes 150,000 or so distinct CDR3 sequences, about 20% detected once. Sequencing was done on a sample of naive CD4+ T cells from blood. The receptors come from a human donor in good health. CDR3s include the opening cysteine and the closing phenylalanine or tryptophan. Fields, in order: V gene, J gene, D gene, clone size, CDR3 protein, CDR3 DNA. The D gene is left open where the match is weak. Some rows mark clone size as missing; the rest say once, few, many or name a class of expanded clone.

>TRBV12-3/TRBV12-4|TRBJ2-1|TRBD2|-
CASSPLAGNEQFF
TGTGCCAGCAGTCCTCTAGCGGGCAATGAGCAGTTCTTC
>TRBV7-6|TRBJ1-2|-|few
CASSPRERTLINYGYTF
TGTGCCAGCAGCCCCCGGGAGCGGACACTAATCAACTATGGCTACACCTTC
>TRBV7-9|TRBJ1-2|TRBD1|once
CASSLVGQTYGYTF
TGTGCCAGCAGCTTAGTGGGACAGACCTATGGCTACACCTTC
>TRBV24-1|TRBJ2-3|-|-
CATEDLFTDTQYF
TGTGCCACCGAAGACCTCTTCACAGATACGCAGTATTTT
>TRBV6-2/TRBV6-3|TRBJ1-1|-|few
CASSFAQGNTEAFF
TGTGCCAGCAGTTTCGCACAGGGGAACACTGAAGCTTTCTTT
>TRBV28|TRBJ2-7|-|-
CASSRGGRARYEQYF
TGTGCCAGCAGCCGAGGGGGGCGGGCGCGCTACGAGCAGTACTTC
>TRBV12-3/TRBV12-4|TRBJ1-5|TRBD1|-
CASSVKGARGNQPQHF
TGTGCCAGCAGTGTAAAGGGGGCGCGGGGCAATCAGCCCCAGCATTTT
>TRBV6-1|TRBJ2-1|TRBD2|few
CASRLTSGRANEQFF
TGTGCCAGCAGACTTACTAGCGGGAGAGCGAATGAGCAGTTCTTC
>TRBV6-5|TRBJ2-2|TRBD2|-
CASSSGRADTGELFF
TGTGCCAGCAGTAGCGGGAGGGCCGACACCGGGGAGCTGTTTTTT
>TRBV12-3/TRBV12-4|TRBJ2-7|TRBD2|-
CASSLALWGRASEQYF
TGTGCCAGCAGTTTAGCGCTTTGGGGGAGGGCCTCCGAGCAGTACTTC
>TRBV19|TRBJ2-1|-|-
CASRNPGGANNEQFF
TGTGCCAGTAGGAATCCGGGGGGCGCAAACAATGAGCAGTTCTTC
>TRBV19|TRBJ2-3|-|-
CASSSPGRVLTDTQYF
TGTGCCAGTAGTTCTCCGGGACGGGTACTTACAGATACGCAGTATTTT
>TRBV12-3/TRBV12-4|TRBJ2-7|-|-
CASSKQGGGSYEQYF
TGTGCCAGCAGCAAGCAGGGGGGGGGTTCCTACGAGCAGTACTTC
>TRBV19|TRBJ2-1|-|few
CASSIGAARTYNEQFF
TGTGCCAGTAGTATAGGAGCTGCACGAACCTACAATGAGCAGTTCTTC
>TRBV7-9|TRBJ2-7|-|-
CAGTRSVFTPSYEQYF
TGTGCCGGGACAAGGTCGGTCTTCACACCTTCCTACGAGCAGTACTTC
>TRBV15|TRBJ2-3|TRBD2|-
CATSRGPGLAGGRTDTQYF
TGTGCCACCAGCAGAGGTCCGGGACTAGCGGGAGGGCGGACAGATACGCAGTATTTT
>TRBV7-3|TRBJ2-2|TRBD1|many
CASSPTGPGTGELFF
TGTGCCAGCAGCCCGACAGGGCCAGGGACCGGGGAGCTGTTTTTT
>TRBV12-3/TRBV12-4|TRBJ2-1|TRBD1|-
CASSSRTGGRDEQFF
TGTGCCAGCAGTTCCCGGACAGGGGGCCGGGATGAGCAGTTCTTC
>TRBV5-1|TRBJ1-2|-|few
CASSLDLVRPNYGYTF
TGCGCCAGCAGCTTGGACCTTGTGCGGCCTAACTATGGCTACACCTTC
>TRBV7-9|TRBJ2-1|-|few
CASSQRTNSYNEQFF
TGTGCCAGCAGCCAAAGGACTAACTCCTACAATGAGCAGTTCTTC
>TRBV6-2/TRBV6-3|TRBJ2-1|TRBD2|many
CASSFSQGLAGEVEQFF
TGTGCCAGCAGTTTTTCACAGGGACTAGCGGGAGAGGTTGAGCAGTTCTTC
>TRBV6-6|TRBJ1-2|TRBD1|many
CASLSGGSYGYTF
TGTGCCAGCCTGTCAGGGGGTAGCTATGGCTACACCTTC
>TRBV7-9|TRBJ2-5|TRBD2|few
CASSFKLGAGVGETQYF
TGTGCCAGCAGCTTCAAACTAGGAGCGGGAGTCGGGGAGACCCAGTACTTC
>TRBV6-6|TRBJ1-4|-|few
CASTGHDEKLFF
TGTGCCAGCACTGGACATGATGAAAAACTGTTTTTT
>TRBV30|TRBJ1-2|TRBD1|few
CAWSVQTGANYGYTF
TGTGCCTGGAGTGTCCAGACAGGGGCCAACTATGGCTACACCTTC
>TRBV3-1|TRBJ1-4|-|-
CASSSWTAATNEKLFF
TGTGCCAGCAGCTCCTGGACGGCCGCAACTAATGAAAAACTGTTTTTT
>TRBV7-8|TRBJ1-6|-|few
CASSFENYNSPLHF
TGTGCCAGCAGCTTCGAGAACTATAATTCACCCCTCCACTTT
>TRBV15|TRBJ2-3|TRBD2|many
CATSRDEVAGSADTQYF
TGTGCCACCAGCAGAGATGAGGTAGCGGGAAGTGCAGATACGCAGTATTTT
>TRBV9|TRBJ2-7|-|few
CASSLQAGQTYEQYF
TGTGCCAGCAGCCTCCAGGCGGGACAAACATACGAGCAGTACTTC
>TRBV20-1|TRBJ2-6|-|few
CSARDLRTGLSSGANVLTF
TGCAGTGCTAGAGATTTAAGAACAGGTCTGAGCTCTGGGGCCAACGTCCTGACTTTC
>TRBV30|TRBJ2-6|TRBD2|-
CAWSGTRRGVSGANVLTF
TGTGCCTGGAGTGGCACCAGGCGGGGGGTCTCTGGGGCCAACGTCCTGACTTTC
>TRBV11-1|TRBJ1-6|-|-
CASSLYVSQDSPLHF
TGTGCCAGCAGCTTATATGTCTCGCAGGACTCACCCCTCCACTTT
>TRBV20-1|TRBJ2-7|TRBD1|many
CSASNPTGGSIEQYF
TGCAGTGCTAGTAACCCGACAGGGGGTTCCATCGAGCAGTACTTC
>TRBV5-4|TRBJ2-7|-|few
CASSTVGGGLGYEQYF
TGTGCCAGCAGCACCGTGGGGGGAGGACTGGGCTACGAGCAGTACTTC
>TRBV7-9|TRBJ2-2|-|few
CASSLQGPGTGELFF
TGTGCCAGCAGCCTACAGGGCCCCGGCACCGGGGAGCTGTTTTTT
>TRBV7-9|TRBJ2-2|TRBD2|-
CASSSRVSGTNTGELFF
TGTGCCAGCAGCTCCCGTGTTAGCGGGACGAACACCGGGGAGCTGTTTTTT
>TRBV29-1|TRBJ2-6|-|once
CSVGGGAGANVLTF
TGCAGCGTTGGTGGGGGCGCTGGGGCCAACGTCCTGACTTTC
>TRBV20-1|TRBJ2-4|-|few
CSAKLFGGKNIQYF
TGCAGTGCTAAACTTTTCGGCGGCAAAAACATTCAGTACTTC
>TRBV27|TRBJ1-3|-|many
CASSLKSGRLSGNTIYF
TGTGCCAGCAGTTTAAAGTCAGGGAGGCTCTCTGGAAACACCATATATTTT
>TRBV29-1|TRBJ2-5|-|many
CSVEDWRQETQYF
TGCAGCGTTGAAGATTGGCGGCAAGAGACCCAGTACTTC
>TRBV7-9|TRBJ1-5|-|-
CASSPTGSSNQPQHF
TGTGCCAGCAGCCCTACAGGGAGTAGCAATCAGCCCCAGCATTTT
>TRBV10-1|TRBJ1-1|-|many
CASSESGRLNTEAFF
TGCGCCAGCAGTGAGTCGGGGCGACTGAACACTGAAGCTTTCTTT
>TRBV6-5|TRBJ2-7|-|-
CASSVPGALEQYF
TGTGCCAGCAGTGTACCGGGGGCCCTCGAGCAGTACTTC
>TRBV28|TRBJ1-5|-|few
CASTPGGARNQPQHF
TGTGCCAGCACCCCTGGGGGGGCCCGAAATCAGCCCCAGCATTTT